One sample yielded the 25 T cell receptor beta chains listed below, sequenced in a study of blood T cell repertoires in COVID-19. Assay used: immunoSEQ multiplex PCR; TCRdb lists only in-frame clones, some missing. In the table there are around 260,000 clones, approximately 86% of which are singletons. Sequenced: peripheral blood. These receptor sequences come from an older woman with COVID-19, enrolled during active disease.

The chain has TRBV7-9 and TRBJ1-5; 12 bases align to TRBD1. The CDR3 is made up of 18 amino acids. Losses at the gene ends were 3 bases for V and 0 bases for J; bases not matched to a gene: 6. The germline CDR1 and CDR2 sequences are SEHNR and FQNEAQ (reference sequence). The CDR3 sequence is CASSFSGTGGYSNQPQHF. The DNA of the CDR3 is TGTGCCAGCAGCTTTTCCGGGACAGGGGGCTATAGCAATCAGCCCCAGCATTTT.

This clone was seen only once. This chain uses TRBV10-3 with TRBJ2-7; 13 nucleotides line up with TRBD2. The CDR3 contains 19 residues. Germline V gene data show CDR1 as ENHRY and CDR2 as SYGVKD. V was pared by 4 bases and J by 3 bases, with 15 bases of the junction left unmatched. The CDR3 sequence: CAISGSTSGRAGVVYEQYF. The DNA for the CDR3 is TGTGCCATCAGTGGGTCAACTAGCGGGAGGGCCGGTGTAGTCTACGAGCAGTACTTC.

The V gene is TRBV5-1, the J gene TRBJ1-2; D is perhaps TRBD1 (5 bases). This CDR3 contains 16 residues. Germline CDR1 is SGHRS and CDR2 is YFSETQ. V was cut by 4 bases and J by 4 bases, with 20 bases left in between. CDR3 sequence: CASSPAGTGGVYGYTF. CDR3 in DNA: TGCGCCAGCAGCCCCGCCGGGACTGGAGGGGTCTATGGCTACACCTTC.

The chain employs TRBV11-3 and TRBJ2-2; TRBD2 matches 7 bases. The CDR3 consists of 14 residues. From germline, CDR1 is SGHNT and CDR2 YENEEA. V shed 5 bases, J shed 5 bases, and the junction held 5 bases outside the gene matches. CDR3 loop: CASSRRAGTGELFF. The CDR3 nucleotides read TGTGCCAGCAGCCGCCGAGCGGGAACCGGGGAGCTGTTTTTT.

This clone was found a few times. The chain has TRBV27 and TRBJ1-2; no firm D call. V was shortened by 2 bases and J by 0 bases, with 7 bases between the two germline ends. Germline V gene data show CDR1 as MNHEY and CDR2 as SMNVEV (reference sequence). The CDR3 runs 14 residues. Written as DNA, the CDR3 is TGTGCCAGCAGTTTAGTGGCAGCTAACTATGGCTACACCTTC. Translated, it gives CASSLVAANYGYTF.

This sequence joins TRBV24-1 and TRBJ2-2, with D perhaps TRBD2 (6 bases). The V end lost 4 bases, the J end lost 3 bases, and 11 bases lay between the germline ends. The CDR3 contains 15 residues. In germline, CDR1 is KGHDR, CDR2 SFDVKD. Here the CDR3 reads CATSEADYYTGELFF. In nucleotides, the CDR3 is TGTGCCACCAGTGAAGCGGACTACTACACCGGGGAGCTGTTTTTT.

This chain joins TRBV6-6 and TRBJ2-7; 9 bases map to TRBD1. The CDR3 loop spans 15 amino acids. After removal of 6 bases from V and 2 bases from J, the junction contained 8 bases not matched to a gene. Germline loops: CDR1 MNHNY, CDR2 SVGAGI (reference sequence). The CDR3 loop is CASRSSGQGAYEQYF. For the CDR3, the DNA is TGTGCCAGCAGATCCTCGGGACAGGGAGCCTACGAGCAGTACTTC.

The chain joins TRBV30 to TRBJ2-7, with 10 nucleotides matching TRBD1. Trimming cost V 4 bases and J 3 bases; bases outside gene matches: 6. CDR1 and CDR2 from the germline V gene are GTSNPN and SVGIG (reference sequence). There are 14 residues in the CDR3. For the CDR3, the DNA is TGTGCCTGGACCGTGACAGGGGGCTTCTACGAGCAGTACTTC. Protein sequence: CAWTVTGGFYEQYF.

The chain recombines TRBV7-9 with TRBJ2-2; 7 bases map to TRBD2. CDR3 length: 16 amino acids. The germline CDR1 and CDR2 sequences are SEHNR and FQNEAQ (reference sequence). Losses at the gene ends were 6 bases for V and 7 bases for J; bases not matched to a gene: 14. The DNA for the CDR3 is TGTGCCAGCAGTTCTACCCGGACTAGTCTAGTCGGGGAGCTGTTTTTT. Translation gives CASSSTRTSLVGELFF.

This clone was seen only once. J is TRBJ1-6 and V is TRBV5-1; 8 positions match TRBD1. Germline loops: CDR1 SGHRS, CDR2 YFSETQ. V lost 0 bases and J lost 7; bases outside the gene matches: 12. CDR3 length equals 18 residues. The CDR3, as DNA: TGCGCCAGCAGCTTGGATCGACAGGGGATGGGAACAAATTCACCCCTCCACTTT. Protein product: CASSLDRQGMGTNSPLHF.

This chain's CDR3 is CASARDSLTDTQYF. The CDR3 DNA reads as TGTGCCAGCGCCCGGGACTCTCTCACAGATACGCAGTATTTT. This rearrangement joins TRBV5-4 to TRBJ2-3; possibly TRBD2 for D (6 bases). The V end lost 7 bases, the J end lost 2 bases, and 14 bases lay between the germline ends. The V gene's germline CDR1 is SGHNT and CDR2 YYREEE (reference sequence). This CDR3 has 14 residues. Drawing the rest from reference TRBV5-4 and TRBJ2-3, the complete variable domain is ETGVTQSPTHLIKTRGQQVTLRCSSQSGHNTVSWYQQALGQGPQFIFQYYREEENGRGNFPPRFSGLQFPNYSSELNVNALELDDSALYLCASARDSLTDTQYFGPGTRLTVL.

This chain connects TRBV18 to TRBJ2-3; D may be TRBD2 (6 bases). The CDR3 spans 17 residues. The germline gives CDR1 KGHSH, CDR2 LQKENI. The V end was cut by 5 bases, the J end by 0 bases, with 18 bases between. The CDR3 is CASSTVRGGKSTDTQYF. CDR3 DNA: TGTGCCAGCTCAACCGTTCGGGGCGGGAAGAGCACAGATACGCAGTATTTT.

This clone was detected only once. This chain links TRBV30 with TRBJ2-1, with 8 bases lining up with TRBD2. V was pared by 3 bases and J by 6 bases, with 16 bases of the junction left unmatched. The CDR3 sequence is 17 residues long. Germline values: CDR1 GTSNPN, CDR2 SVGIG (reference sequence). Written as DNA, the CDR3 is TGTGCCTGGAGGGGGGGCGCCTTAGCGGGAAGGTTCAATGAGCAGTTCTTC. It specifies CAWRGGALAGRFNEQFF.

The genes are TRBV6-5 and TRBJ2-2; the D gene is possibly TRBD1 (6 bases). Germline assignment: CDR1 MNHEY and CDR2 SVGAGI. Trimming cost V 10 bases and J 0 bases, with 15 bases left between them. The CDR3 length is 15 residues. The CDR3 coding sequence is TGTGCCACCGAATGGGGGACACCGAACACCGGGGAGCTGTTTTTT. Amino acids: CATEWGTPNTGELFF.

This clone came up once. V usage is TRBV19 and J usage is TRBJ2-2; a weak D match, TRBD1 (6 bases). The CDR3 totals 15 residues. The germline CDR1 and CDR2 sequences are LNHDA and SQIVND (reference sequence). V was trimmed by 5 bases and J by 3 bases, leaving 13 bases between them. The CDR3 sequence: CASSPQGQYTGELFF. In nucleotides, the CDR3 is TGTGCCAGTAGTCCCCAGGGACAATACACCGGGGAGCTGTTTTTT.

The chain couples TRBV23-1 to TRBJ2-5, with 7 bases aligning to TRBD1. TRBV23-1 qualifies as an ORF whose function is uncertain. The CDR3 loop spans 13 amino acids. V lost 6 bases, J lost 3 bases, and 4 bases stayed unmatched. The CDR3 reads CASRKTGKETQYF. The CDR3 coding sequence is TGCGCCAGCAGGAAGACAGGGAAAGAGACCCAGTACTTC.

The chain links TRBV13 to TRBJ2-7, with D possibly being TRBD2 (5 bases). V was clipped by 7 bases and J by 3 bases, with 19 bases between them. CDR3 length: 15 residues. The germline gives CDR1 PRHDT, CDR2 FYEKMQ (reference sequence). The CDR3 DNA sequence: TGTGCCAGCACCACACGGGGTCGGGTACTCTACGAGCAGTACTTC. Protein sequence: CASTTRGRVLYEQYF.

For the CDR3, the DNA is TGCGCCAGCAGCCATCCGGGTACTTATAATTCACCCCTCCACTTT. Translation gives CASSHPGTYNSPLHF. This chain uses TRBV4-1 with TRBJ1-6; the D is unclear. The V gene's germline CDR1 is MGHRA and CDR2 YSYEKL. V gave up 3 bases and J gave up 4 bases, with 10 bases separating them. This CDR3 region has 15 residues.

This chain links TRBV10-3 with TRBJ2-1; a weak D match, TRBD2 (5 bases). V gave up 2 bases and J gave up 13 bases, with 24 bases separating them. Per the germline V gene, CDR1 is ENHRY and CDR2 is SYGVKD. CDR3 size: 16 residues. Here the CDR3 DNA reads TGTGCCATCAGTGAGCCCGGACTTACGCAGCCCCATCGTCAGTTCTTC. Protein sequence: CAISEPGLTQPHRQFF.

This sequence joins TRBV2 and TRBJ2-1; 8 bases align to TRBD1. The CDR3 totals 16 residues. CDR1 and CDR2 from the germline V gene are SNHLY and FYNNEI. The junction had 16 bases not matched to a gene; V was cut back by 8 bases and J by 7 bases. The DNA for the CDR3 is TGTGCCAGCGGGGTCCGGCGGGACAGGCCGTCGAATGAGCAGTTCTTC. The encoded protein is CASGVRRDRPSNEQFF.

CDR3 protein: CASSQTGGVTDTQYF. The DNA for the CDR3 is TGTGCCAGCAGCCAGACAGGGGGTGTCACAGATACGCAGTATTTT. V is TRBV5-5 and J is TRBJ2-3; 9 positions match TRBD1. J was trimmed by 2 bases and V by 4 bases; bases with no gene match: 5. Germline V gene lookup returns CDR1 SGHKS and CDR2 YYEKEE (reference sequence). CDR3 size: 15 residues.

This clone was picked up a small number of times. V usage is TRBV18 and J usage is TRBJ2-1; 12 bases are shared with TRBD2. The CDR3 runs to 15 residues. V trimming: 5 bases; J trimming: 6 bases; junction bases outside the gene matches: 5. Germline V CDR1 and CDR2: KGHSH, LQKENI. The CDR3 DNA is TGTGCCAGCTCATCTACTAGCGGGAGGATCAATGAGCAGTTCTTC. Translation: CASSSTSGRINEQFF.

The chain has TRBV5-4 and TRBJ2-3; 12 bases fit TRBD2. V trimming: 0 bases; J trimming: 1 base; junction bases outside the gene matches: 3. CDR1 is SGHNT, CDR2 YYREEE, per germline (reference sequence). This CDR3 has 17 residues. This CDR3 is CASSLGTSGIRTDTQYF. Here the CDR3 DNA reads TGTGCCAGCAGCTTGGGGACTAGCGGGATACGCACAGATACGCAGTATTTT.

The chain combines TRBV6-6 with TRBJ1-2; D possibly corresponds to TRBD1 (5 bases). Trimming took off 8 bases at V and 8 bases at J, with 9 bases between the two ends. Germline-derived CDR1 and CDR2 are MNHNY and SVGAGI (reference sequence). The CDR3 loop spans 10 amino acids. The CDR3 here is CASYGAGYTF. The DNA of the CDR3 is TGTGCCAGCTATGGGGCGGGCTACACCTTC.

This clone was seen once. The chain has TRBV6-5 and TRBJ2-7; the match to TRBD1 covers 9 bases. CDR3 length: 13 amino acids. The germline CDR1 and CDR2 sequences are MNHEY and SVGAGI. The V gene end was trimmed by 6 bases and the J gene end by 6 bases; junction bases not matched to a gene: 6. CDR3 sequence (DNA): TGTGCCAGCAGCGGGACAGGGAGAGGCGAGCAGTACTTC. It yields the protein CASSGTGRGEQYF.